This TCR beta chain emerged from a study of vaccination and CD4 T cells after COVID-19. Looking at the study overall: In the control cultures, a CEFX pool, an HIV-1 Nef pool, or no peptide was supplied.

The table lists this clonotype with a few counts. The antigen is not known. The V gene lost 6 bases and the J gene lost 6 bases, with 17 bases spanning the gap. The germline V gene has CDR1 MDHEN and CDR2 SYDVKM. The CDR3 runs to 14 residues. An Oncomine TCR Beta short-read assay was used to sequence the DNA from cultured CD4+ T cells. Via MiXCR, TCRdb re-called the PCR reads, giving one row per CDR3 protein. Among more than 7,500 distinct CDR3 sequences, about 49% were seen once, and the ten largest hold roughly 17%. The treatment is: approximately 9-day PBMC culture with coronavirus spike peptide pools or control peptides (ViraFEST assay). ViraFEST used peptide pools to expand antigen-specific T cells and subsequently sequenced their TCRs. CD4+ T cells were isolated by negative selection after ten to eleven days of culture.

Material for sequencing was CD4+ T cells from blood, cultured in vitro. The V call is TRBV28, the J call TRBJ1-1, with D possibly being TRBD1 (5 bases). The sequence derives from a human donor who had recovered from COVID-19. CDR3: CASRPTDLGAEAFF. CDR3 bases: TGTGCCAGCAGGCCCACGGATCTGGGGGCTGAAGCTTTCTTT.